The clone carrying this T cell receptor (beta chain) was observed a few times. The antigen remains undetermined. Each cDNA molecule carried a unique molecular identifier. TCRdb re-called the 5' RACE reads with MiXCR, one entry per CDR3 protein. The table lists 75,000 to 95,000 distinct CDR3 sequences, around a sixth of them singletons. This sample was taken from a study of early T cells in non-severe SARS-CoV-2 infection. Study summary: Bulk RNA taken from unsorted whole blood was sequenced, leaving chains unpaired. Findings and caveats of the study: Matching with VDJdb favored anti-spike CD8 responses (missing private and CD4 specificities).

The sequencing here drew on whole blood, taken at baseline. The sequence derives from an adult who was a healthcare worker with PCR-confirmed SARS-CoV-2 infection or an uninfected control (not recorded which).

CDR3 DNA: TGTGCCAGCAGTTTCGGTTGGACGGGAGGAGGCACAGATACGCAGTATTTT. Its translation: CASSFGWTGGGTDTQYF. The rearrangement joins TRBV28 to TRBJ2-3; TRBD2 matches at 7 bases. The CDR3 consists of 17 residues. The ends lost 3 bases at V and 1 base at J; junction bases unmatched: 10. Germline values: CDR1 MDHEN, CDR2 SYDVKM.